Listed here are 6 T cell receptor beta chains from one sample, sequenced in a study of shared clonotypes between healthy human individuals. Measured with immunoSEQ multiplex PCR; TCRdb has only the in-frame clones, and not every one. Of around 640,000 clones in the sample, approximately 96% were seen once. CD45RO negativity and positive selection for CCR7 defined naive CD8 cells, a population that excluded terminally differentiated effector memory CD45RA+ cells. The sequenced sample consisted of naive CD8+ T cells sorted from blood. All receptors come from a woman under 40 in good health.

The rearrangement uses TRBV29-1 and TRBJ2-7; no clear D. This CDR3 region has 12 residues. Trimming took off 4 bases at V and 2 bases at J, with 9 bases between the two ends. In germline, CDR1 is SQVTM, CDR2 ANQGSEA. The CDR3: CSVGGSTYEQYF. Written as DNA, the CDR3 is TGCAGCGTTGGGGGATCCACCTACGAGCAGTACTTC.

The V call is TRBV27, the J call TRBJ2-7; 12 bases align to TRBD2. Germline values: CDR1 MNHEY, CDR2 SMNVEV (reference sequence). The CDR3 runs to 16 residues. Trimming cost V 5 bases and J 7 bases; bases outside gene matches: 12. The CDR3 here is CASSLLLAGGPREQYF. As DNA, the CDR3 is TGTGCCAGCAGTCTATTGCTAGCGGGAGGGCCCCGGGAGCAGTACTTC.

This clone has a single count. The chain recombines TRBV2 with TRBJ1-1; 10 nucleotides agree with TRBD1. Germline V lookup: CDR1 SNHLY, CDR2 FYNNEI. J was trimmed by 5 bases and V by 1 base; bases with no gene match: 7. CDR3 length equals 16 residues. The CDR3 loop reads CASSEEGTGVWTEAFF. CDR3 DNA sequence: TGTGCCAGCAGTGAAGAAGGGACAGGGGTGTGGACTGAAGCTTTCTTT.

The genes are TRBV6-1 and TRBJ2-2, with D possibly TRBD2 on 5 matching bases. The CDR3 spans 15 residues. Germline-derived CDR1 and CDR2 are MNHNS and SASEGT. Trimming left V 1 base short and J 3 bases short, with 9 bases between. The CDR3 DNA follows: TGTGCCAGCAGTGAAGTAGGACTTTACACCGGGGAGCTGTTTTTT. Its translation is CASSEVGLYTGELFF.

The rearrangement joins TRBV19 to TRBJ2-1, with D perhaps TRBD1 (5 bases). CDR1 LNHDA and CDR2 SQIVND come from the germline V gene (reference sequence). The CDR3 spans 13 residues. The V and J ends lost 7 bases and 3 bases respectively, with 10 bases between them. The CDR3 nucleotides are TGTGCCAGTACTTTTCAGGGCTACAATGAGCAGTTCTTC. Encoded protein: CASTFQGYNEQFF.

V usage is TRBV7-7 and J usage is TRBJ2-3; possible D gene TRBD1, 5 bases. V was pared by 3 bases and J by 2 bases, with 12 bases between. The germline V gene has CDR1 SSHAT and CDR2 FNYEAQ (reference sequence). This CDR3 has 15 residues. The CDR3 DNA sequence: TGTGCCAGCAGCTTCGGGCAGGGCGACACAGATACGCAGTATTTT. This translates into CASSFGQGDTDTQYF.